One and the same sample provided the 14 T cell receptor beta chains below, sequenced in a study of blood T cells in healthy people across ages. The second PCR ran about 6 to 11 cycles with a sample-barcoded 5' primer and J-beta primers. Via MiXCR, TCRdb re-called the 5' RACE reads, giving one row per CDR3 protein. This table has hundreds of thousands of distinct CDR3 sequences, 40% to 55% appearing once. Input material: blood. The receptor source for this set is a man older than 75 in good health.

This clonotype was counted between two and nine times. The CDR3 DNA sequence: TGTGCCAGCAGCTTGAATGTGCGGTCCTCCTACAATGAGCAGTTCTTC. Its translation is CASSLNVRSSYNEQFF. The rearrangement links TRBV5-6 to TRBJ2-1; unclear D gene. CDR3 length: 16 amino acids. Trimming pared 1 base from V and 0 bases from J, leaving 11 bases between. Germline V CDR1 and CDR2: SGHDT, YYEEEE.

In this sample, this clonotype turned up a few times. The J gene is TRBJ2-1, the V gene TRBV7-2; 8 bases map to TRBD2. From germline, CDR1 is SGHTA and CDR2 FQGNSA. J lost 8 bases, V lost 3 bases, and 9 bases had no gene match. This CDR3 region has 15 residues. CDR3 DNA sequence: TGTGCCAGCAGCTTGAACGGGGGGGCCTTTTATGAGCAGTTCTTC. Its translation: CASSLNGGAFYEQFF.

The chain links TRBV7-2 to TRBJ1-5, with 9 bases aligning to TRBD1. The V gene end was trimmed by 5 bases and the J gene end by 7 bases; junction bases not matched to a gene: 12. The CDR3 runs to 16 residues. In germline, CDR1 is SGHTA, CDR2 FQGNSA. The CDR3 coding sequence is TGTGCCAGCAGCCCCCGACAGGGGGGTATAGGGCAGCCCCAGCATTTT. This sequence encodes CASSPRQGGIGQPQHF. Looking up the rest from reference TRBV7-2 and TRBJ1-5 gives the full variable domain: GAGVSQSPSNKVTEKGKDVELRCDPISGHTALYWYRQSLGQGLEFLIYFQGNSAPDKSGLPSDRFSAERTGGSVSTLTIQRTQQEDSAVYLCASSPRQGGIGQPQHFGDGTRLSIL.

A few counts support this clonotype. The V call is TRBV4-3, the J call TRBJ2-1; D ambiguous. This CDR3 region has 16 residues. V lost 0 bases to trimming and J lost 1 base, with 10 bases between them. Germline CDR1 and CDR2: LGHNA and YSLEER. The CDR3 loop is CASSQEILGSYNEQFF. The CDR3 bases are TGCGCCAGCAGCCAAGAAATTCTGGGGTCCTACAATGAGCAGTTCTTC.

This clonotype was seen many times. J is TRBJ2-1 and V is TRBV7-9, with 8 bases fitting TRBD2. The V gene end was trimmed by 1 base and the J gene end by 0 bases; junction bases not matched to a gene: 14. Per germline, CDR1 SEHNR and CDR2 FQNEAQ (reference sequence). The CDR3 is 20 amino acids. The CDR3 DNA follows: TGTGCCAGCAGCTTAGATTTTAGGTCTAGCGGGCCCAGCTCCTACAATGAGCAGTTCTTC. Its translation is CASSLDFRSSGPSSYNEQFF.

The rearrangement uses TRBV3-1 and TRBJ2-3; maybe TRBD2 (6 bases). The V end was cut by 2 bases, the J end by 6 bases, with 12 bases between. The CDR3 runs to 14 residues. Germline CDR1 and CDR2: LGHDT and YNNKEL (reference sequence). The DNA of the CDR3 is TGTGCCAGCAGCCAATACCTAGCGTCGGATACGCAGTATTTT. Translation gives CASSQYLASDTQYF.

The chain recombines TRBV7-2 with TRBJ2-5, with TRBD2 identical over 10 bases. Germline CDR1 SGHTA, CDR2 FQGNSA. There are 15 residues in the CDR3. J gave up 5 bases and V 1 base, and 4 bases lay outside the gene matches. This chain's CDR3 is CASSLVSGGTETQYF. CDR3 bases: TGTGCCAGCAGCTTAGTTAGCGGGGGGACGGAGACCCAGTACTTC.

This clonotype was counted only a few times. The V and J genes are TRBV3-1 and TRBJ2-1; 9 bases line up with TRBD2. Germline CDR1 and CDR2: LGHDT and YNNKEL (reference sequence). J lost 7 bases, V lost 0 bases, and 10 bases had no gene match. This CDR3 is 17 amino acids long. This CDR3 reads CASSQEGGSGRGNEQFF. The CDR3 bases are TGTGCCAGCAGCCAAGAAGGGGGTAGCGGGAGAGGAAATGAGCAGTTCTTC.

The chain links TRBV4-3 to TRBJ2-3; D remains ambiguous. CDR1 and CDR2 (germline): LGHNA, YSLEER. The CDR3 runs to 16 residues. Trimming shortened V by 0 bases and J by 2 bases, and 12 bases separated the two germline ends. The CDR3 here is CASSQDVSPTTDTQYF. For the CDR3, the DNA is TGCGCCAGCAGCCAAGATGTAAGTCCAACCACAGATACGCAGTATTTT.

The chain links TRBV24-1 to TRBJ1-2; TRBD1 matches at 10 bases. V was pared by 12 bases and J by 8 bases, with 14 bases of the junction left unmatched. The CDR3 is 14 residues long. Germline assignment: CDR1 KGHDR and CDR2 SFDVKD. CDR3 in amino acids: CACKTTGGGEGYTF. CDR3 nucleotides: TGTGCCTGCAAAACGACAGGGGGCGGAGAAGGCTACACCTTC.

In its sample, this clonotype was seen a few times. The chain has TRBV15 and TRBJ2-3; tentatively, D is TRBD1 or TRBD2 (5 bases each). The germline V gene has CDR1 LNHNV and CDR2 YYDKDF (reference sequence). Trimming took 3 bases from V and 10 from J, leaving 8 bases between them. This CDR3 spans 11 amino acids. The CDR3 here is CATSRGDAQYF. The DNA for the CDR3 is TGTGCCACCAGCAGGGGGGATGCGCAGTATTTT.

This chain links TRBV6-5 with TRBJ2-1; TRBD2 matches at 11 bases. The end of the DNA fits TRBJ2-7 better, so the J call may be wrong. This CDR3 spans 16 amino acids. Germline CDR1 MNHEY, CDR2 SVGAGI. CDR3 loop: CASSYGRLAGGNEQYF. The CDR3 nucleotides are TGTGCCAGCAGTTACGGGAGGCTAGCGGGGGGCAATGAGCAGTACTTC.

The chain recombines TRBV7-2 with TRBJ1-4; 7 bases fit TRBD1. The germline V gene encodes CDR1 SGHTA and CDR2 FQGNSA. This CDR3 region has 15 residues. The junction had 12 bases not matched to a gene; V was cut back by 6 bases and J by 8 bases. The CDR3 sequence is CASRYRGLLGEKLFF. CDR3 nucleotide sequence: TGTGCCAGCAGGTACAGGGGCCTTCTTGGAGAAAAACTGTTTTTT.

This clonotype appeared a few times. This chain joins TRBV4-3 and TRBJ2-4, with a tentative D call TRBD2 (5 bases). Germline CDR1 LGHNA, CDR2 YSLEER. This CDR3 has 15 amino acids. Trimming left V 4 bases short and J 14 bases short, with 24 bases between. CDR3 in amino acids: CASSLFGDSDSPKYF. In DNA, the CDR3 is TGCGCCAGCAGCCTTTTCGGGGATTCTGACTCCCCAAAGTACTTC.